This T cell receptor beta chain comes out of a study of control samples from healthy donors and cancer patients. CDR1 is SGHNT and CDR2 is YYREEE in the germline V gene (reference sequence). This CDR3 contains 15 residues. V lost 4 bases and J 0 bases, leaving 14 bases between the germline ends. Generated by immunoSEQ multiplex PCR, the TCRdb table keeps only in-frame clones and is missing some. This sample has some 120,000 clones, with 88% found just once. The sequenced sample consisted of blood. This sequence joins TRBV5-4 and TRBJ2-7; a possible D gene is TRBD2 (5 bases). The TCR originated in a woman in her sixties or seventies in good health. Here the CDR3 reads CASSLVERASYEQYF. The CDR3 region has the DNA TGTGCCAGCAGCCTGGTGGAGAGGGCCTCCTACGAGCAGTACTTC. Variable domain in full (rest from reference TRBV5-4 and TRBJ2-7): ETGVTQSPTHLIKTRGQQVTLRCSSQSGHNTVSWYQQALGQGPQFIFQYYREEENGRGNFPPRFSGLQFPNYSSELNVNALELDDSALYLCASSLVERASYEQYFGPGTRLTVT.